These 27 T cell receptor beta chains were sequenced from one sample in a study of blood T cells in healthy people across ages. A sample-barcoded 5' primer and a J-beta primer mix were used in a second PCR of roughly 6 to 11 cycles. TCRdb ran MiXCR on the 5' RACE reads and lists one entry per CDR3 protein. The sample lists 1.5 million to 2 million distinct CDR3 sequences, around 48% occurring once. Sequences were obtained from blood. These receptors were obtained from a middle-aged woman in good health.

The CDR3 DNA reads as TGTGCCAGCAGCCCGGGAGGTTGGTCCCAGGACAATGAGCAGTACTTC. As protein: CASSPGGWSQDNEQYF. The V and J genes are TRBV13 and TRBJ2-7; 7 positions agree with TRBD2. The CDR3 consists of 16 residues. With 5 bases clipped from V and 7 bases from J, the junction kept 17 bases outside the gene matches. Germline values: CDR1 PRHDT, CDR2 FYEKMQ (reference sequence).

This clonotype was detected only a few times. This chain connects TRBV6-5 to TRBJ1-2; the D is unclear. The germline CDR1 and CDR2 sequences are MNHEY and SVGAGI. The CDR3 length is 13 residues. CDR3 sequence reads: CTSGVSPNYGYTF. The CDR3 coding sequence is TGTACCTCCGGGGTATCCCCTAACTATGGCTACACCTTC.

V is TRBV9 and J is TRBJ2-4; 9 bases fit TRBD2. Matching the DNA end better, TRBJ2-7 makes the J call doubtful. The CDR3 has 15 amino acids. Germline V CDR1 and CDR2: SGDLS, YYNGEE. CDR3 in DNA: TGTGCCAGCAGCGCGGGGACTAGCTTCAACTCCGAGCAGTACTTC. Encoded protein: CASSAGTSFNSEQYF.

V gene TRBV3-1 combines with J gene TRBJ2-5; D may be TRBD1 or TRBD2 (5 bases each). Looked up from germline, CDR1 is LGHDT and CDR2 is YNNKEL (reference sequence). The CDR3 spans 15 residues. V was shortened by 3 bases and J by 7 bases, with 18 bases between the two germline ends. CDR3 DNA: TGTGCCAGCAGCCATTCCTCCGGGACGGTGAGGACCCAGTACTTC. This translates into CASSHSSGTVRTQYF.

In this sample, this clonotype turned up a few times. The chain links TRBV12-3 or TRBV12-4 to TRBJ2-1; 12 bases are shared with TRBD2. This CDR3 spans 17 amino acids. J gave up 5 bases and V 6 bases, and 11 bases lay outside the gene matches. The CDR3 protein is CASSPSLAGGLHNEQFF. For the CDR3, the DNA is TGTGCCAGCAGCCCATCACTAGCGGGGGGATTACACAATGAGCAGTTCTTC.

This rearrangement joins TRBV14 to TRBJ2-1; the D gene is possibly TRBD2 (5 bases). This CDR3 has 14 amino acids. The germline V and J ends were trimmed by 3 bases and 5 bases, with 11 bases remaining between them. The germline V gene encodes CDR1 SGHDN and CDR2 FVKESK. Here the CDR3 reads CASSHLGLNNEQFF. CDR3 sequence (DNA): TGTGCCAGCAGCCATCTTGGACTCAACAATGAGCAGTTCTTC.

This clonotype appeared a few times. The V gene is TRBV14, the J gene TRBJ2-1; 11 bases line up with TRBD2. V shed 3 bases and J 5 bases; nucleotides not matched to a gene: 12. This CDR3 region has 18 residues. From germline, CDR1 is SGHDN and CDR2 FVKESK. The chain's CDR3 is CASSHWDIGTSGNNEQFF. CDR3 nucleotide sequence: TGTGCCAGCAGCCATTGGGACATCGGGACTAGCGGAAACAATGAGCAGTTCTTC.

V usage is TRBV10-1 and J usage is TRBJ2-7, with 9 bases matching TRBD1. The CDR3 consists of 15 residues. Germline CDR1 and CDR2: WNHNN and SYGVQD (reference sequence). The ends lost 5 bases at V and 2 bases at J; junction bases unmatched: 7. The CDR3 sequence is CASSPGQGIPYEQYF. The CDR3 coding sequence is TGCGCCAGCAGTCCCGGACAGGGGATCCCCTACGAGCAGTACTTC.

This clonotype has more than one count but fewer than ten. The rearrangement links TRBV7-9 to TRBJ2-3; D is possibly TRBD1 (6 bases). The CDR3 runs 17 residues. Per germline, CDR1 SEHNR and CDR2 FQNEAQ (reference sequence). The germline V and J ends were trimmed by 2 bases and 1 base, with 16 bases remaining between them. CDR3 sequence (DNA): TGTGCCAGCAGCTTACTGTCGGTCAGGGGAGGCACAGATACGCAGTATTTT. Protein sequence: CASSLLSVRGGTDTQYF. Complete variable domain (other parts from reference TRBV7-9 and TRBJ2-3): DTGVSQNPRHKITKRGQNVTFRCDPISEHNRLYWYRQTLGQGPEFLTYFQNEAQLEKSRLLSDRFSAERPKGSFSTLEIQRTEQGDSAMYLCASSLLSVRGGTDTQYFGPGTRLTVL.

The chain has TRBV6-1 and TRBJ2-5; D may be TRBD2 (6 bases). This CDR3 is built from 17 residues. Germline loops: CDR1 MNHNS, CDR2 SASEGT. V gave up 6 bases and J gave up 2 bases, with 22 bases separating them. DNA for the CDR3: TGTGCCAGCAGCCAATGGGGGGACGCCGCAACGCAAGAGACCCAGTACTTC. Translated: CASSQWGDAATQETQYF.

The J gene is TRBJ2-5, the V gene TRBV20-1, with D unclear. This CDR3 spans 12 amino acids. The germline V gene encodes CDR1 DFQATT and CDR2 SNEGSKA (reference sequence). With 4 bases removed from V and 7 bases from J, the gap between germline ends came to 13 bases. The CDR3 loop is CSATSGLVTQYF. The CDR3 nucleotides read TGCAGTGCTACTTCCGGGCTAGTGACCCAGTACTTC.

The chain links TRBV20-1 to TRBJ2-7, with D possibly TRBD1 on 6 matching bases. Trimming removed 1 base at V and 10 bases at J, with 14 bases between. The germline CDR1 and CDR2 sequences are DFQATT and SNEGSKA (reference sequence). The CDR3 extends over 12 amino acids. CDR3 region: CSARGGQWAQYF. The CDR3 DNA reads TGCAGTGCTAGAGGGGGACAATGGGCCCAGTACTTC.

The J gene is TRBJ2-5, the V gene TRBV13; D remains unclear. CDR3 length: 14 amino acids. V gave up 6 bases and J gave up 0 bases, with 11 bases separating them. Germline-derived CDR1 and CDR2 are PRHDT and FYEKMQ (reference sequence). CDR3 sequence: CASRTSGYQETQYF. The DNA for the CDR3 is TGTGCCAGCAGGACGAGTGGGTACCAAGAGACCCAGTACTTC.

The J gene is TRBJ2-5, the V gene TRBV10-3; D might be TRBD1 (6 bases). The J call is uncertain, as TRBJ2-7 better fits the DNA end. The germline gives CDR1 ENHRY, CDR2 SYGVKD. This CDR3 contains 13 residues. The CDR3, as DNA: TGTGCCATCAGTCGAACAGGGTTTGACGAGCAGTACTTC. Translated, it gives CAISRTGFDEQYF.

CDR3 loop: CASSPATSVLSTDTQYF. The CDR3, as DNA: TGTGCCAGCAGCCCGGCGACTAGCGTACTTAGCACAGATACGCAGTATTTT. The chain employs TRBV7-2 and TRBJ2-3; 8 bases align to TRBD2. Germline assignment: CDR1 SGHTA and CDR2 FQGNSA. J was trimmed by 0 bases and V by 5 bases; bases with no gene match: 10. This CDR3 has 17 residues.

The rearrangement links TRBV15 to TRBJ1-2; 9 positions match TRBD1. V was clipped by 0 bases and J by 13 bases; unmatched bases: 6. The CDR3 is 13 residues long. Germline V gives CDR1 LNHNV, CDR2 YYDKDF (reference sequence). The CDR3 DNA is TGTGCCACCAGCAGAGACGGGACAGGGAGATGCACCTTC. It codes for CATSRDGTGRCTF.

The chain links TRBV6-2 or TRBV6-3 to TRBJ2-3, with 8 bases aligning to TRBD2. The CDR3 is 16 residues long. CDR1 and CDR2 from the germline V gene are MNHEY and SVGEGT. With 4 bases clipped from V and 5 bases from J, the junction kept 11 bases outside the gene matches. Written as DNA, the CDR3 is TGTGCCAGCAGTTCCTTGGACAGCGCGGGGGGAGATACGCAGTATTTT. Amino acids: CASSSLDSAGGDTQYF.

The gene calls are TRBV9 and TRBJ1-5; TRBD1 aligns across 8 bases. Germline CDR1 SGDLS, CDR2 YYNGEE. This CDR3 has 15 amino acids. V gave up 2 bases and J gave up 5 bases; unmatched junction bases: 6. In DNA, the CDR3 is TGTGCCAGCAGCGTTGGACAGGGCCCTCATCAGCCCCAGCATTTT. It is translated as CASSVGQGPHQPQHF.

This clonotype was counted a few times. The CDR3 coding sequence is TGTGCCAGCAGCTTAGAAGCTCGGACAGGGAAGTCGGACTACGAGCAGTACTTC. This sequence encodes CASSLEARTGKSDYEQYF. The chain has TRBV7-8 and TRBJ2-7, with TRBD1 matching 8 bases. V lost 1 base, J lost 3 bases, and 14 bases stayed unmatched. CDR1 is SGHVS and CDR2 is FQNEAQ in the germline V gene. The CDR3 covers 18 residues.

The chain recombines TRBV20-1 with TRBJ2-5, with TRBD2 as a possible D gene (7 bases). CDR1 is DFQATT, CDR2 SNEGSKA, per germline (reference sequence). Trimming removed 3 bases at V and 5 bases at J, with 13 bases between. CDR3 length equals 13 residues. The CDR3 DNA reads TGCAGTGCTAGTCAGGGGCGGGGGGAGACCCAGTACTTC. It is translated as CSASQGRGETQYF.

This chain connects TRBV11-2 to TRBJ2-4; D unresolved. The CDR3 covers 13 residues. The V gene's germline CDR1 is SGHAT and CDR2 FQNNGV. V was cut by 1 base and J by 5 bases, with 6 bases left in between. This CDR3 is CASSLGAQNIQYF. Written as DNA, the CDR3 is TGTGCCAGCAGCTTAGGGGCACAAAACATTCAGTACTTC.

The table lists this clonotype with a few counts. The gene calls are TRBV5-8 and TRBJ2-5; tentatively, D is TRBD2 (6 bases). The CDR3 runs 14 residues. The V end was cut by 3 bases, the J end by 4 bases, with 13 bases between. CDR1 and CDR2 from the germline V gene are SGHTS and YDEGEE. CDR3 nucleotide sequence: TGTGCCAGCAGCTCTTTATACGGGGGAGAGACCCAGTACTTC. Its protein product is CASSSLYGGETQYF.

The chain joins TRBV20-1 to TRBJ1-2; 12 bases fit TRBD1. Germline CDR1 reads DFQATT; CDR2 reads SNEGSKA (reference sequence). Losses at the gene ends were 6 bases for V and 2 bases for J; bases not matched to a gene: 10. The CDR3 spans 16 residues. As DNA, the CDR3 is TGCAGTGCACGCTTAACGGGACAGGGGGCGAACTATGGCTACACCTTC. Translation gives CSARLTGQGANYGYTF.

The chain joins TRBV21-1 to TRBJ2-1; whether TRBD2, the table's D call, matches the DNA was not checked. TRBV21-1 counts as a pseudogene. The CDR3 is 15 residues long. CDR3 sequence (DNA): TGTGCCAGCAGCACTATAGCGGGGGGGCGCAATGAGCAGTTCTTC. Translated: CASSTIAGGRNEQFF.

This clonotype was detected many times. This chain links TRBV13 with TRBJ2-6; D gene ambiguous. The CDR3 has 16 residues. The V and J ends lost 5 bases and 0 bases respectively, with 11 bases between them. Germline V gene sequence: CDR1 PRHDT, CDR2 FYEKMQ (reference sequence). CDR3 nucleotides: TGTGCCAGCAGCCTGCTACAGCACTCTGGGGCCAACGTCCTGACTTTC. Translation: CASSLLQHSGANVLTF.

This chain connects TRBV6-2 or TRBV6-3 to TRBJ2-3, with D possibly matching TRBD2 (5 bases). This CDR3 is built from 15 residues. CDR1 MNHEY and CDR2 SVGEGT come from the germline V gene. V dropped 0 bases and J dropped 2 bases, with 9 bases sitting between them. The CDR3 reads CASSYSILATDTQYF. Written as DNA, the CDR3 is TGTGCCAGCAGTTACTCGATTCTAGCCACAGATACGCAGTATTTT.

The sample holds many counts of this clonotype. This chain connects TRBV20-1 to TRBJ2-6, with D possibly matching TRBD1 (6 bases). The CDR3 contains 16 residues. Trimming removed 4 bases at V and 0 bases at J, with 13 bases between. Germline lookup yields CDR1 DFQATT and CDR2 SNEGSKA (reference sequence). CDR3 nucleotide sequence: TGCAGTGCTACTGCCACAGGGATCTCTGGGGCCAACGTCCTGACTTTC. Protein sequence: CSATATGISGANVLTF.